Listed below are T cell receptor beta chains from one sample, sequenced in a study of technical replicates of blood from several donors. Generated by immunoSEQ multiplex PCR, the TCRdb table keeps only in-frame clones and is missing some. The table shows about 50,000 clones, with 92% occurring only once. Input material: PBMCs. The receptors here all came from a human donor in good health. Some clones in this sample may be carry-over from other donors' samples. CDR3s include the opening cysteine and the closing phenylalanine or tryptophan. Each record gives: J gene, clone size, V gene, D gene, CDR3 protein, CDR3 DNA. A D gene is named only where the DNA matches it firmly. Not all rows give a size; the values are once, few, many and, for expanded clones, a class.

TRBJ1-1 | - | TRBV5-4 | - | CASSMGGANTEAFF | TGTGCCAGCTCTATGGGGGGAGCGAACACTGAAGCTTTCTTT
TRBJ1-2 | - | TRBV4-1 | - | CASSQGQPNYGYTF | TGCGCCAGCAGCCAAGGACAGCCGAACTATGGCTACACCTTC
TRBJ1-1 | - | TRBV7-2 | - | CASSSSGIITEAFF | TGTGCCAGCAGCTCTTCCGGGATCATCACTGAAGCTTTCTTT
TRBJ1-2 | - | TRBV27 | TRBD1 | CASSLRPRGDGYTF | TGTGCCAGCAGTTTACGTCCCAGGGGGGATGGCTACACCTTC
TRBJ1-1 | few | TRBV18 | TRBD1 | CASSRDRAFTEAFF | TGTGCCAGCTCACGGGACAGGGCGTTCACTGAAGCTTTCTTT
TRBJ2-1 | - | TRBV6-1 | - | CASSERVLLMNEQFF | TGTGCCAGCAGTGAAAGAGTACTTCTGATGAATGAGCAGTTCTTC
TRBJ2-3 | - | TRBV6-4 | - | CASSDKGSTDTQYF | TGTGCCAGCAGTGATAAGGGGTCCACAGATACGCAGTATTTT
TRBJ2-3 | - | TRBV9 | TRBD2 | CASKTGGPGDTQYF | TGTGCCAGCAAAACGGGGGGGCCGGGAGATACGCAGTATTTT
TRBJ1-3 | - | TRBV25-1 | TRBD1 | CASSATGWAGNTIYF | TGTGCCAGCAGTGCGACAGGGTGGGCTGGAAACACCATATATTTT
TRBJ1-3 | - | TRBV29-1 | TRBD1 | CSVVGTDDSGNTIYF | TGCAGCGTTGTTGGGACAGACGATTCTGGAAACACCATATATTTT
TRBJ1-6 | - | TRBV23-1 | - | CASSHLGGAANSPLHF | TGCGCCAGCAGTCACCTAGGGGGGGCGGCTAATTCACCCCTCCACTTT
TRBJ2-7 | - | TRBV5-3 | TRBD2 | CARSIPGASGSLPGEQYF | TGTGCCAGAAGCATACCGGGGGCTAGCGGGAGTCTACCGGGGGAGCAGTACTTC
TRBJ2-1 | - | TRBV11-2 | - | CASSLAVGGAGNEQFF | TGTGCCAGCAGCTTAGCTGTGGGGGGGGCGGGCAATGAGCAGTTCTTC
TRBJ1-1 | - | TRBV5-6 | - | CASSGGREAFF | TGTGCCAGCTCGGGGGGTAGGGAAGCTTTCTTT
TRBJ2-3 | - | TRBV2 | - | CASSAQGISTDTQYF | TGTGCCAGCAGCGCGCAGGGAATTAGCACAGATACGCAGTATTTT
TRBJ2-5 | - | TRBV5-1 | - | CASSFSLGEGGTQYF | TGCGCCAGCAGCTTCTCACTAGGTGAGGGAGGGACCCAGTACTTC
TRBJ2-3 | - | TRBV18 | - | CASSPQAGGAADTQYF | TGTGCCAGCTCACCACAGGCAGGCGGGGCCGCAGATACGCAGTATTTT
TRBJ2-2 | - | TRBV2 | TRBD2 | CASSERSGGNTGELFF | TGTGCCAGCAGTGAAAGGAGCGGGGGAAACACCGGGGAGCTGTTTTTT
TRBJ2-2 | - | TRBV10-3 | - | CATAPLQGTGELFF | TGTGCCACCGCCCCTTTGCAGGGGACCGGGGAGCTGTTTTTT
TRBJ2-4 | - | TRBV7-8 | - | CASSPPGHNIQYF | TGTGCCAGCAGCCCACCGGGACACAACATTCAGTACTTC
TRBJ1-2 | - | TRBV19 | TRBD1 | CASSIVRDRARGYTF | TGTGCCAGTAGTATAGTCAGAGACAGGGCGCGGGGCTACACCTTC
TRBJ1-4 | - | TRBV27 | - | CASSLYPTGSPATNEKLFF | TGTGCCAGCAGTTTATATCCAACAGGCTCCCCGGCGACTAATGAAAAACTGTTTTTT
TRBJ2-7 | - | TRBV5-1 | TRBD1 | CASSRNQGAQYEQYF | TGCGCCAGCAGCCGGAATCAGGGGGCGCAGTACGAGCAGTACTTC
TRBJ1-4 | once | TRBV27 | - | CASSLTRQGGEKLFF | TGTGCCAGCAGTTTAACCCGTCAGGGAGGGGAAAAACTGTTTTTT
TRBJ1-5 | - | TRBV19 | - | CASSIEGGRNQPQHF | TGTGCCAGTAGTATAGAAGGGGGTCGCAATCAGCCCCAGCATTTT
TRBJ1-5 | - | TRBV18 | - | CASSGWHPGSNQPQHF | TGTGCCAGCTCAGGTTGGCACCCCGGGAGCAATCAGCCCCAGCATTTT
TRBJ2-2 | - | TRBV18 | TRBD1 | CASSAGQVNGELFF | TGTGCCAGCTCAGCGGGACAGGTTAACGGGGAGCTGTTTTTT
TRBJ2-5 | once | TRBV29-1 | - | CSVAPDPQGETQYF | TGCAGCGTCGCCCCCGACCCCCAGGGAGAGACCCAGTACTTC
TRBJ1-3 | - | TRBV6-5 | TRBD1 | CASSPQGRIGNTIYF | TGTGCCAGCAGCCCACAGGGGCGGATTGGAAACACCATATATTTT
TRBJ1-4 | - | TRBV2 | - | CASSDSRQDEKLFF | TGTGCCAGCAGTGACAGCAGGCAGGATGAAAAACTGTTTTTT
TRBJ2-7 | - | TRBV7-2 | TRBD2 | CASSPQWSSGGGDEQYF | TGTGCCAGCAGCCCGCAGTGGAGTAGCGGGGGGGGCGACGAGCAGTACTTC
TRBJ1-5 | - | TRBV14 | - | CASSQVSGQGDSNQPQHF | TGTGCCAGCAGCCAAGTAAGTGGTCAGGGTGATAGCAATCAGCCCCAGCATTTT
TRBJ2-3 | - | TRBV7-3 | TRBD2 | CASSPGLAGARTDTQYF | TGTGCCAGCAGCCCGGGACTAGCGGGGGCCCGCACAGATACGCAGTATTTT
TRBJ1-3 | - | TRBV4-1 | TRBD1 | CASSHPGQDSGNTIYF | TGCGCCAGCAGCCACCCGGGACAGGACTCTGGAAACACCATATATTTT
TRBJ2-4 | - | TRBV2 | - | CASSVPRGILRMENIQYF | TGTGCCAGCAGTGTACCGCGGGGAATACTCCGGATGGAAAACATTCAGTACTTC
TRBJ2-4 | - | TRBV15 | - | CATSRSVAGKNIQYF | TGTGCCACCAGCAGGAGTGTGGCAGGGAAAAACATTCAGTACTTC
TRBJ2-2 | - | TRBV19 | TRBD2 | CASSIAGLAGGYNTGELFF | TGTGCCAGTAGTATAGCGGGACTAGCGGGAGGCTACAACACCGGGGAGCTGTTTTTT
TRBJ1-1 | once | TRBV5-1 | TRBD1 | CASSLLRTGGERTEAFF | TGCGCCAGCAGCTTGCTCAGGACAGGGGGCGAGAGGACTGAAGCTTTCTTT
TRBJ2-5 | once | TRBV18 | TRBD1 | CASSPQTGGETQYF | TGTGCCAGCTCACCTCAAACAGGGGGTGAGACCCAGTACTTC
TRBJ2-7 | - | TRBV19 | TRBD2 | CASSSPSGGRNYEQYF | TGTGCCAGTAGTTCCCCCAGCGGGGGGCGAAACTACGAGCAGTACTTC
TRBJ1-3 | - | TRBV9 | - | CASSVSVSGNTIYF | TGTGCCAGCAGCGTAAGCGTCTCTGGAAACACCATATATTTT
TRBJ2-7 | - | TRBV5-1 | - | CASSPAGSSYEQYF | TGCGCCAGCAGCCCAGCGGGTAGCTCCTACGAGCAGTACTTC
TRBJ2-2 | - | TRBV7-3 | TRBD2 | CASSRTSGRAGPGELFF | TGTGCCAGCAGTCGGACTAGCGGGAGGGCCGGACCCGGGGAGCTGTTTTTT
TRBJ2-3 | - | TRBV7-2 | TRBD2 | CASSFLSAGGRSDTQYF | TGTGCCAGCAGCTTCTTATCTGCGGGGGGGCGCTCAGATACGCAGTATTTT
TRBJ2-3 | - | TRBV4-3 | TRBD2 | CASSRGLEADTQYF | TGCGCCAGCAGCCGAGGACTAGAAGCAGATACGCAGTATTTT
TRBJ1-2 | - | TRBV20-1 | - | CSARDQRGNTF | TGCAGTGCTAGAGATCAAAGGGGGAACACCTTC
TRBJ2-5 | - | TRBV30 | TRBD2 | CAWSWGLAGVKETQYF | TGTGCCTGGAGTTGGGGACTAGCGGGAGTTAAGGAGACCCAGTACTTC
TRBJ2-1 | - | TRBV5-6 | - | CASSLVPTSSYNEQFF | TGTGCCAGCAGCTTGGTCCCGACTAGCTCCTACAATGAGCAGTTCTTC
TRBJ1-6 | - | TRBV18 | - | CASSPSYNSPLHF | TGTGCCAGCTCACCTAGTTACAATTCACCCCTCCACTTT
TRBJ1-3 | - | TRBV7-9 | TRBD1 | CASSVLTGGENTIYF | TGTGCCAGCAGCGTACTGACAGGGGGCGAAAACACCATATATTTT
TRBJ1-6 | - | TRBV27 | - | CASSLSARNNSPLHF | TGTGCCAGCAGTTTATCCGCTAGAAATAATTCACCCCTCCACTTT